The 15 T cell receptor beta chains below all came from one sample that was sequenced in a study of cytomegalovirus exposure and HLA in healthy donors. Primers included in the PCR were 60 Vbeta and 13 Jbeta primers. TCRdb keeps only in-frame clones here, not all; method: immunoSEQ multiplex PCR. The sample carries roughly 100,000 clones, about 16% recorded once. Sequenced material: PBMCs. The receptors originated from a female donor in good health and CMV-seronegative.

This chain uses TRBV7-2 with TRBJ2-1; tentatively, D is TRBD2 (7 bases). Germline CDR1 and CDR2: SGHTA and FQGNSA. The CDR3 is 15 amino acids. V was clipped by 1 base and J by 7 bases, with 14 bases between them. In nucleotides, the CDR3 is TGTGCCAGCAGCTTAGGGTCCGGGGGGCCGAATGAGCAGTTCTTC. It translates to CASSLGSGGPNEQFF.

The chain is built from TRBV9 and TRBJ2-3; tentative D call: TRBD1 (6 bases). With 3 bases removed from V and 0 bases from J, the gap between germline ends came to 8 bases. The germline gives CDR1 SGDLS, CDR2 YYNGEE. This CDR3 is built from 14 residues. CDR3 region: CASSGQESTDTQYF. The CDR3 DNA follows: TGTGCCAGCAGCGGACAGGAGAGCACAGATACGCAGTATTTT.

The chain is built from TRBV5-6 and TRBJ2-2; D is possibly TRBD2 (7 bases). The ends were cut back, 4 bases at V and 4 bases at J, with 11 bases in the middle. This CDR3 spans 14 amino acids. Germline V lookup: CDR1 SGHDT, CDR2 YYEEEE. The DNA of the CDR3 is TGTGCCAGCAGCGGGGGGGCGAGCACCGGGGAGCTGTTTTTT. Residues: CASSGGASTGELFF.

The chain employs TRBV9 and TRBJ2-5; 8 bases fit TRBD1. Trimming at V came to 4 bases and at J to 2 bases, leaving 4 bases not matched to a gene. The CDR3 sequence is 14 residues long. Germline V gene sequence: CDR1 SGDLS, CDR2 YYNGEE. The CDR3 sequence is CASSPWTGQETQYF. CDR3 sequence (DNA): TGTGCCAGCAGCCCATGGACAGGGCAAGAGACCCAGTACTTC. Combining the CDR3 with reference TRBV9 and TRBJ2-5 gives the whole variable domain DSGVTQTPKHLITATGQRVTLRCSPRSGDLSVYWYQQSLDQGLQFLIQYYNGEERAKGNILERFSAQQFPDLHSELNLSSLELGDSALYFCASSPWTGQETQYFGPGTRLLVL.

V and J are TRBV4-1 and TRBJ1-5, with 7 bases identical to TRBD1. This CDR3 is built from 15 residues. The V gene's germline CDR1 is MGHRA and CDR2 YSYEKL. V lost 0 bases to trimming and J lost 9 bases; unmatched junction nucleotides: 8. The CDR3 sequence: CASSQEGGRDWPQHF. The CDR3 bases are TGCGCCAGCAGCCAAGAAGGGGGCCGGGATTGGCCCCAGCATTTT.

V is TRBV18 and J is TRBJ2-5; D remains unclear. The germline V and J ends were trimmed by 8 bases and 5 bases, with 9 bases remaining between them. This CDR3 has 11 amino acids. The V gene's germline CDR1 is KGHSH and CDR2 LQKENI. The CDR3 loop reads CASRTRETQYF. DNA for the CDR3: TGTGCCAGCCGCACCCGGGAGACCCAGTACTTC.

This clone was found a few times. The V call is TRBV28, the J call TRBJ1-5; no clear D. This CDR3 spans 12 amino acids. Trimming shortened V by 10 bases and J by 0 bases, and 7 bases separated the two germline ends. Germline V lookup: CDR1 MDHEN, CDR2 SYDVKM. The CDR3 spells CATYSSNQPQHF. CDR3 bases: TGTGCCACCTACAGTAGCAATCAGCCCCAGCATTTT.

This clone occurred a few times. V usage is TRBV28 and J usage is TRBJ2-7; D remains ambiguous. The germline V gene has CDR1 MDHEN and CDR2 SYDVKM. The V end lost 2 bases, the J end lost 3 bases, and 11 bases lay between the germline ends. The CDR3 contains 14 residues. As DNA, the CDR3 is TGTGCCAGCAGTTTACTGGTACAGCACTACGAGCAGTACTTC. This gives the protein CASSLLVQHYEQYF.

This chain uses TRBV2 with TRBJ2-1; TRBD2 matches 14 bases. The V segment lost 6 bases and the J segment 10 bases; nucleotides outside the gene matches: 8. Germline V gene lookup returns CDR1 SNHLY and CDR2 FYNNEI. This CDR3 has 15 residues. The CDR3 DNA is TGTGCCAGCAGGTCCGGGACTAGCGGGAGCGGCGAGCAGTTCTTC. It specifies CASRSGTSGSGEQFF.

In this sample, this clone turned up a few times. The rearrangement joins TRBV5-6 to TRBJ2-7, with 7 positions matching TRBD1. This CDR3 comprises 14 residues. The trim removed 0 bases at V and 4 bases at J, leaving 4 bases unmatched. Germline loops: CDR1 SGHDT, CDR2 YYEEEE. The CDR3 spells CASSLGGTEYEQYF. CDR3 DNA sequence: TGTGCCAGCAGCTTGGGAGGGACAGAATACGAGCAGTACTTC. The full variable domain, in which reference TRBV5-6 and TRBJ2-7 provide the parts outside the CDR3, is DAGVTQSPTHLIKTRGQQVTLRCSPKSGHDTVSWYQQALGQGPQFIFQYYEEEERQRGNFPDRFSGHQFPNYSSELNVNALLLGDSALYLCASSLGGTEYEQYFGPGTRLTVT.

V is TRBV5-4 and J is TRBJ2-3, with D tentatively TRBD2 (5 bases). V gave up 5 bases and J gave up 2 bases, with 18 bases separating them. Germline CDR1 is SGHNT and CDR2 is YYREEE (reference sequence). This CDR3 spans 16 amino acids. The CDR3: CASSSGLLKITDTQYF. The DNA of the CDR3 is TGTGCCAGCAGTTCTGGACTCCTAAAAATCACAGATACGCAGTATTTT.

This clone was detected a few times. The rearrangement joins TRBV7-2 to TRBJ2-5; 7 nucleotides match TRBD1. The CDR3 runs to 13 residues. From germline, CDR1 is SGHTA and CDR2 FQGNSA. The V gene end was trimmed by 3 bases and the J gene end by 5 bases; junction bases not matched to a gene: 3. Here the CDR3 reads CASSFGTAETQYF. The CDR3 DNA follows: TGTGCCAGCAGCTTCGGGACAGCCGAGACCCAGTACTTC.

This clone was seen only a few times. The chain recombines TRBV6-5 with TRBJ2-3, with a possible D match to TRBD2 (6 bases). Germline-derived CDR1 and CDR2 are MNHEY and SVGAGI. CDR3 size: 15 residues. With 6 bases removed from V and 2 bases from J, the gap between germline ends came to 15 bases. The CDR3 here is CASRDPGVATDTQYF. The CDR3 coding sequence is TGTGCCAGCAGGGACCCGGGAGTGGCCACAGATACGCAGTATTTT.

This rearrangement joins TRBV5-1 to TRBJ2-6; TRBD1 might be the D (5 bases). The CDR3 runs 18 residues. CDR1 and CDR2 (germline): SGHRS, YFSETQ. V gave up 0 bases and J gave up 2 bases, with 15 bases separating them. The CDR3 reads CASSLASLTGAGANVLTF. The CDR3 DNA reads TGCGCCAGCAGCTTGGCCTCCCTTACAGGAGCTGGGGCCAACGTCCTGACTTTC.

The V call is TRBV11-2, the J call TRBJ2-3; 7 bases are shared with TRBD2. Germline V CDR1 and CDR2: SGHAT, FQNNGV. J lost 4 bases, V lost 5 bases, and 6 bases had no gene match. The CDR3 length is 14 residues. CDR3 in DNA: TGTGCCAGCAGCCCGGGGGGACCATCAGATACGCAGTATTTT. Its protein is CASSPGGPSDTQYF.